The present entry profiles one T cell receptor beta chain with its context. The specificity of this receptor is unknown. Per-base quality was not reported, and no clone a single base away is much larger than it. The collaborating institutions used their own protocols to collect whole blood in K2EDTA tubes. Collaborator samples were shipped for TCRbeta analysis as frozen whole blood, isolated PBMCs, or DNA extracted from either sample type. From cysteine to phenylalanine, the CDR3 is 14 amino acids long. Only CDR3 DNA remains: 42 bases, in frame from the first base. CDR1 SNHLY and CDR2 FYNNEI are derived from the germline V gene. Germline trimming amounts to 7 bases on V and 2 bases on J, with 7 as the count of junction bases outside the gene matches. This sample stems from a study of blood T cell repertoires in COVID-19 (dated by TCRdb to 2018 to 2021). Some background on the complete study: The collaborator samples originated in the United States, Italy and Spain and spanned the acute and convalescent phases of COVID-19. The prospective study material was composed of cDNA or gDNA derived from T cells, B-cell-depleted T cells, or PBMCs. Deeply sampled blood TCRbeta repertoires from subjects exposed to, actively infected with, or recovered from COVID-19 were included in the dataset. A freely available public database, intended as a resource for researchers studying the immune response to SARS-CoV-2, is where the repertoires were released. Samples were obtained from the ongoing ImmuneRACE study (first 160 participants) and from 1,254 subjects provided by 6 global collaborators. Sample metadata almost always included a de-identified subject ID, COVID-19 status, age in years and sex. HLA class I and class II types, where available, came from metadata supplied by the sample provider rather than from assay-based typing. Paper-wide results and their limitations: Clinical and demographic metadata were provided uncurated, with the amount varying by source and participant.

TCRbeta CDR3 regions were amplified from genomic DNA using the immunoSEQ Assay, a bias-controlled multiplex PCR. The study's own analysis went as follows. The number of nucleated cells in each sample was estimated from the amplification of reference gene primers within the assay. Sequence reads were collapsed and filtered to measure the absolute abundance of every unique TCRbeta CDR3 rearrangement. Productive Simpson clonality was computed per sample as the square root of Simpson's diversity index over productive rearrangements. Held by TCRdb, this immuneACCESS table contains in-frame sequences only and omits some clones. Under half of the omission traces to an unresolved V gene where checked; the cause of the rest is unknown. V and J calls and clone size are given by that table; D and trimming were obtained from the DNA. In all, the sample holds 200,000 or so clones, and around 82% of those were seen once. The top ten clonotypes cover around 6% of the sample.

The sequenced sample was peripheral blood. The source is a woman between 70 and 85 years old with acute or convalescent COVID-19. This receptor chain uses TRBV2 and TRBJ2-7, and TRBD1 matches 8 of the central bases. The CDR3 reads CASKFRDRTYEQYF. DNA sequence: TGTGCCAGCAAATTCCGGGACAGGACCTACGAGCAGTACTTC.